Shown below are 9 T cell receptor beta chains from a single sample sequenced in a study of T cells after yellow fever vaccination. TCRdb re-called the 5' RACE reads through MiXCR, storing one row per CDR3 protein. The sample lists fewer than 650,000 distinct CDR3 sequences; 21% were seen once. Here the sequenced sample was PBMCs, taken roughly 20 days after the first yellow fever vaccination. The receptors come from a young man who received the YFV17D yellow fever vaccine.

The V and J genes are TRBV6-1 and TRBJ2-7; the D is unclear. Germline V gene data show CDR1 as MNHNS and CDR2 as SASEGT. The CDR3 has 13 residues. The V end was cut by 3 bases, the J end by 3 bases, with 9 bases between. CDR3 DNA: TGTGCCAGCAGTGAGGCCAATCACTACGAGCAGTACTTC. Protein: CASSEANHYEQYF.

V usage is TRBV7-9 and J usage is TRBJ2-2, with a possible D match to TRBD2 (5 bases). V shed 5 bases and J shed 6 bases, with 16 bases lying between them. This CDR3 spans 15 amino acids. Germline V gene data show CDR1 as SEHNR and CDR2 as FQNEAQ (reference sequence). CDR3 amino acids: CASSAPGFAAGELFF. The CDR3 bases are TGTGCCAGCAGCGCCCCGGGGTTCGCTGCCGGGGAGCTGTTTTTT.

V and J are TRBV28 and TRBJ2-1, with TRBD1 matching 9 bases. This CDR3 comprises 15 residues. With V trimmed by 6 bases and J by 5 bases, 8 bases remained unmatched. Germline CDR1 and CDR2: MDHEN and SYDVKM. The CDR3 reads CASSSRTGAHNEQFF. The CDR3 nucleotides are TGTGCCAGCAGCTCCCGGACAGGGGCGCACAATGAGCAGTTCTTC.

J is TRBJ2-1 and V is TRBV7-8; 7 bases align to TRBD2. CDR3 length: 13 residues. CDR1 is SGHVS, CDR2 FQNEAQ, per germline. V lost 5 bases, J lost 10 bases, and 8 bases stayed unmatched. CDR3 DNA: TGTGCCAGCAGCGGGGGGGTTGGGGCCGAGCAGTTCTTC. Amino acids: CASSGGVGAEQFF.

The V and J genes are TRBV20-1 and TRBJ2-5, with unresolved D. Trimming left V 3 bases short and J 1 base short, with 12 bases between. The CDR3 is 14 amino acids. CDR1 is DFQATT, CDR2 SNEGSKA, per germline (reference sequence). The CDR3 bases are TGCAGTGCTAGGGCCCCCGGAAGCCAAGAGACCCAGTACTTC. Protein sequence: CSARAPGSQETQYF.

This chain uses TRBV7-8 with TRBJ1-2; D remains unclear. This CDR3 comprises 10 residues. Between the trimmed V and J ends, which lost 7 bases and 6 bases, there was a span of 6 bases. Per the germline V gene, CDR1 is SGHVS and CDR2 is FQNEAQ. The CDR3: CASIRDGYTF. DNA of the CDR3: TGTGCCAGCATCCGGGATGGCTACACCTTC.

This chain connects TRBV5-6 to TRBJ2-5, with 8 bases identical to TRBD2. This CDR3 is 14 amino acids long. Trimming cost V 3 bases and J 6 bases; bases outside gene matches: 7. Looked up from germline, CDR1 is SGHDT and CDR2 is YYEEEE. CDR3: CASSSSGGGKTQYF. The CDR3 nucleotides read TGTGCCAGCAGCTCCTCGGGCGGGGGGAAGACCCAGTACTTC.

In this sample, this clonotype turned up a few times. The V call is TRBV18, the J call TRBJ2-7; no firm D call. Per germline, CDR1 KGHSH and CDR2 LQKENI. The V end was cut by 3 bases, the J end by 7 bases, with 13 bases between. This CDR3 has 13 amino acids. The CDR3, as DNA: TGTGCCAGCTCACCGGGCTGGACGGGTGAGCAGTACGTC. Protein product: CASSPGWTGEQYV.

The rearrangement joins TRBV7-3 to TRBJ1-1, with unresolved D. Germline V gene lookup returns CDR1 SGHTA and CDR2 FQGTGA. The CDR3 covers 15 residues. Trimming stripped 3 bases from V and 1 base from J, with 12 bases between. CDR3 residues: CASSLSGPTNTEAFF. The CDR3 DNA reads as TGTGCCAGCAGCTTGAGTGGCCCCACGAACACTGAAGCTTTCTTT.